A single sample is the source of the 3 T cell receptor beta chains below, sequenced in a study of T cell repertoires in cytomegalovirus infection. TCRdb reprocessed the reads with MiXCR, giving one entry per CDR3 protein. The sample holds approximately 170,000 distinct CDR3 sequences, about a sixth seen once. The specimen sequenced was CD8+ T cells from PBMCs. All receptors come from a human donor in good health (CMV status not recorded). Some clones in this sample may be carry-over from other donors' samples.

J is TRBJ2-7 and V is TRBV28; no firm D call. This CDR3 is 11 amino acids long. V lost 6 bases, J lost 5 bases, and 8 bases lay in between. Germline V gene lookup returns CDR1 MDHEN and CDR2 SYDVKM. The CDR3 sequence: CASSPENEQYF. CDR3 nucleotides: TGTGCCAGCAGCCCTGAAAACGAGCAGTACTTC.

This clonotype was counted a single time. The CDR3 nucleotides are TGTGCCAGCAGCCTGACCTTTGAGGCGCAAGAGACCCAGTACTTC. It translates to CASSLTFEAQETQYF. V gene TRBV12-3 or TRBV12-4 combines with J gene TRBJ2-5; D remains unclear. V was clipped by 6 bases and J by 2 bases, with 16 bases between them. The CDR3 has 15 residues.

This clonotype was picked up many times. The chain couples TRBV7-2 to TRBJ2-7; 8 bases are a match to TRBD2. V shed 5 bases, J shed 5 bases, and the junction held 11 bases outside the gene matches. The CDR3 length is 15 residues. Germline V gives CDR1 SGHTA, CDR2 FQGNSA. CDR3 in amino acids: CASSLSGGVLHEQYF. The CDR3 coding sequence is TGTGCCAGCAGCCTCTCCGGGGGGGTTCTCCACGAGCAGTACTTC.